Below, one T cell receptor beta chain is given with its context. Its antigen remains unidentified. Naive CD8 cells were CD45RO-negative, positively selected for CCR7, excluding terminally differentiated effector memory CD45RA+ cells. The sample belongs to a study of shared clonotypes between healthy human individuals. General observations from the study: Donor scarcity curtailed the genetic and exposure-history diversity represented herein.

This table comes from immunoSEQ multiplex PCR, and its TCRdb copy is limited to in-frame clones, with some not included. Of roughly 600,000 clones in the sample, 95% to 98% were seen once. The CDR3 contains 15 residues. Germline lookup yields CDR1 SGHRS and CDR2 YFSETQ. V dropped 0 bases and J dropped 4 bases, with 11 bases sitting between them. Sequencing was done on a sample of naive CD8+ T cells sorted from blood. The TCR sequence derives from a man aged 30 to 45 in good health. The chain joins TRBV5-1 to TRBJ1-3; weak D call: TRBD1 (5 bases). The chain's CDR3 is CASSLDEGFGNTIYF. CDR3 bases: TGCGCCAGCAGCTTGGATGAGGGGTTCGGAAACACCATATATTTT.